The rows below give T cell receptor beta chains drawn from one sample of a study of cytomegalovirus exposure and HLA in healthy donors. Repertoires were generated with immunoSEQ multiplex PCR, while TCRdb's copy carries only in-frame clones and drops some. The data show roughly 100,000 clones, around 82% seen once. What was sequenced was PBMCs. These receptors were obtained from a middle-aged man in good health and CMV-seronegative. CDR3s include the opening cysteine and the closing phenylalanine or tryptophan. The D gene is left open where the match is weak. The size of a clone is reported for some rows only, either as once, few or many, or as a class for expanded clones.

TRBJ2-7 TRBV5-4 . . TGTGCCAGCAGCTTAGACAGACTCTACGAGCAGTACTTC CASSLDRLYEQYF
TRBJ1-1 TRBV6-5 . . TGTGCCAGCAGTCGGACTTGGGATCCGAACACTGAAGCTTTCTTT CASSRTWDPNTEAFF
TRBJ2-5 TRBV6-6 . . TGTGCCAGCAGTTACTCGAATGCGGGTTTCGAGACCCAGTACTTC CASSYSNAGFETQYF
TRBJ2-1 TRBV29-1 . TRBD1 TGCAGCGTTGAAAGACGGGACAGGGGATACAATGAGCAGTTCTTC CSVERRDRGYNEQFF
TRBJ2-3 TRBV5-1 . TRBD2 TGCGCCAGCAGCTTGGAAGCGGGGGCACTCACAGATACGCAGTATTTT CASSLEAGALTDTQYF
TRBJ1-2 TRBV28 . . TGTGCCAGCAGTTTGGACAGAAACTATGGCTACACCTTC CASSLDRNYGYTF
TRBJ1-4 TRBV30 . . TGTGCCTGGAGTGTATCCCCCTCTGTAAAACTGTTTTTT CAWSVSPSVKLFF
TRBJ2-2 TRBV7-8 . . TGTGCCAGCAGCTTATTAGCGGCTAACACCGGGGAGCTGTTTTTT CASSLLAANTGELFF
TRBJ2-3 TRBV5-1 . . TGCGCCAGCAGCTTGCCGGGAAGCACAGATACGCAGTATTTT CASSLPGSTDTQYF
TRBJ2-7 TRBV2 . TRBD1 TGTGCCAGCAATAAAAGCCCCGGGACAGGGCCCGAGCAGTACTTC CASNKSPGTGPEQYF
TRBJ2-3 TRBV19 . TRBD2 TGTGCCAGTAGTCGACTAGCGGGGGGGCTGCGCACAGATACGCAGTATTTT CASSRLAGGLRTDTQYF
TRBJ1-4 TRBV19 . TRBD1 TGTGCCAGTAGTAGACGGGGACAGAACACTTTTGCAACTAATGAAAAACTGTTTTTT CASSRRGQNTFATNEKLFF
TRBJ1-2 TRBV27 . . TGTGCCAGCAGTATATCCGGGACTCAGAGGGGCTACACCTTC CASSISGTQRGYTF
TRBJ1-1 TRBV5-1 . . TGCGCCAGCAGCTTGGCGGCAGGCGCTGAAGCTTTCTTT CASSLAAGAEAFF
TRBJ2-7 TRBV9 once TRBD2 TGTGCCAGCAGCGCCCGGGAGGCCGCCTACGAGCAGTACTTC CASSAREAAYEQYF
TRBJ2-7 TRBV6-4 . . TGTGCCAGCAGTGAGGTAACAGGGGGGGAAGAGCAGTACTTC CASSEVTGGEEQYF
TRBJ1-1 TRBV6-1 . . TGTGCCAGCAGCGCCGGGGGGCGGGCGAACACTGAAGCTTTCTTT CASSAGGRANTEAFF
TRBJ1-4 TRBV4-2 few . TGTGCCAGCAGCCAATGGGGCGAAAAACTGTTTTTT CASSQWGEKLFF
TRBJ2-5 TRBV18 . . TGTGCCAGCTCACCGGGAGATTGGGAGACCCAGTACTTC CASSPGDWETQYF
TRBJ1-2 TRBV9 . TRBD1 TGTGCCAGCAGCCCCACGAGACAGGGCAGCGGCTACACCTTC CASSPTRQGSGYTF
TRBJ2-5 TRBV9 once TRBD2 TGTGCCAGCAGCGTACTTGCAGCGGGGGGCAAAGAGACCCAGTACTTC CASSVLAAGGKETQYF
TRBJ2-2 TRBV19 few . TGTGCCAGTAGTATGGTCAGGACCGGGGAGCTGTTTTTT CASSMVRTGELFF
TRBJ1-6 TRBV5-1 . . TGCGCCAGCAGCCGGGATGGTCTGAGCTCCTATAATTCACCCCTCCACTTT CASSRDGLSSYNSPLHF
TRBJ1-1 TRBV10-3 . . TGTGCCATCAGCGAGCGAGCAGGTACTGAAGCTTTCTTT CAISERAGTEAFF
TRBJ1-1 TRBV7-9 . . TGTGCCAGCAGTCTAGGGGCCCTGAACACTGAAGCTTTCTTT CASSLGALNTEAFF
TRBJ2-5 TRBV4-3 . TRBD2 TGCGCCAGCAGCCAAGACGAGTTTACGAGCGGGGCTCAAGAGACCCAGTACTTC CASSQDEFTSGAQETQYF
TRBJ1-2 TRBV11-2 . . TGTGCCAGCAGCCTGGGGAGGGACTATGGCTACACCTTC CASSLGRDYGYTF
TRBJ2-3 TRBV7-2 . TRBD2 TGTGCCAGCAGCCCTAGCGGGACTAACCCCACAGATACGCAGTATTTT CASSPSGTNPTDTQYF
TRBJ2-7 TRBV15 . . TGTGCCACCAGCAGAGGGGAGCCCCCCGGCTCCTACGAGCAGTACTTC CATSRGEPPGSYEQYF
TRBJ1-5 TRBV7-9 . . TGTGCCAGCAGCTTCCAGGGTAGCAATCAGCCCCAGCATTTT CASSFQGSNQPQHF
TRBJ2-5 TRBV7-2 . TRBD2 TGTGCCAGCAGCTTATTTAGCGGGGCTTCGAAGACCCAGTACTTC CASSLFSGASKTQYF
TRBJ2-4 TRBV11-2 . . TGTGCCAGCAGCTTTTTGGCCACATTAAACATTCAGTACTTC CASSFLATLNIQYF
TRBJ2-7 TRBV29-1 once TRBD1 TGCAGCGTAACCGGGACAGTTCCCACCGGAGAGTACTTC CSVTGTVPTGEYF
TRBJ2-5 TRBV11-2 . . TGTGCCAGCAGCTTAGTGGGCACGGACCAAGAGACCCAGTACTTC CASSLVGTDQETQYF
TRBJ1-1 TRBV18 . . TGTGCCAGCTCTAACGCGGGGAACACTGAAGCTTTCTTT CASSNAGNTEAFF
TRBJ1-6 TRBV9 . . TGTGCCAGCAGCGGTGGAGGCCTACGGAATTCACCCCTCCACTTT CASSGGGLRNSPLHF
TRBJ2-1 TRBV18 . . TGTGCCAGCTCACCCTCCAGATACAATGAGCAGTTCTTC CASSPSRYNEQFF
TRBJ2-7 TRBV6-5 . TRBD1 TGTGCCAGCAGCCGGGACAGGGAATGGCCCTACGAGCAGTACTTC CASSRDREWPYEQYF
TRBJ2-1 TRBV27 . . TGTGCCAGCAGTTTACTCGGTAATGAGCAGTTCTTC CASSLLGNEQFF
TRBJ2-6 TRBV7-9 . TRBD2 TGTTCCAGCAGCCCCCCTAGCGGGGGGGCCTTCGATGGGGCCAACGTCCTGACTTTC CSSSPPSGGAFDGANVLTF
TRBJ2-2 TRBV19 . TRBD2 TGTGCCAGTAGGCCGGCTAGCGGGGGGACCGGGGAGCTGTTTTTT CASRPASGGTGELFF
TRBJ2-3 TRBV9 . . TGTGCCAGCAGCCTTCGGGAGCACACAGATACGCAGTATTTT CASSLREHTDTQYF
TRBJ1-5 TRBV7-9 . . TGTGCCAGCAGCTTAGGGGTGGGGCGCAGCAATCAGCCCCAGCATTTT CASSLGVGRSNQPQHF
TRBJ1-2 TRBV5-1 . . TGCGCCAGCAGCATCGACCGGCCCGGGGATGGCTACACCTTC CASSIDRPGDGYTF
TRBJ1-2 TRBV7-9 . TRBD1 TGTGCCGGGACGCCGACAGGGAACTATGGCTACACCTTC CAGTPTGNYGYTF
TRBJ2-5 TRBV5-1 once . TGCGCCAGCAGCTTGTCGGGGGAAGAGACCCAGTACTTC CASSLSGEETQYF
TRBJ2-1 TRBV28 once . TGTGCCAGCAGTTTCAGGGGTGGGGGAGATGAGCAGTTCTTC CASSFRGGGDEQFF
TRBJ2-5 TRBV15 . TRBD1 TGTGCCACCAGTCCGACCGGGACAGGGGAGGGAGAGACCCAGTACTTC CATSPTGTGEGETQYF
TRBJ2-1 TRBV21-1 . . TGTGCCAGCAGCACAAAGCCCGTGGGGGGATTAGGTCTGATTTGGGAGTGGGAGCAGTTCTTC CASSTKPVGGLGLIWEWEQFF
TRBJ2-2 TRBV29-1 . . TGCAGCGCGACAGGACCAGACACCGGGGAGCTGTTTTTT CSATGPDTGELFF
TRBJ1-1 TRBV7-3 . . TGTGCCAGCAGCTTGGGGAGGGCAACTGAAGCTTTCTTT CASSLGRATEAFF
TRBJ1-1 TRBV5-4 few . TGTGCCAGCAGCCCCGTAGGGAGGAGGAACACTGAAGCTTTCTTT CASSPVGRRNTEAFF
TRBJ2-2 TRBV7-2 . TRBD1 TGTGCCAGCGGGAGACAGGGGGGCGACGGGGAGCTGTTTTTT CASGRQGGDGELFF
TRBJ1-5 TRBV19 . . . CASTSGQGAQPQHF
TRBJ1-6 TRBV27 . . TGTGCCAGCAGTCTGGGCCCTTCCTTCATGTATAATTCACCCCTCCACTTT CASSLGPSFMYNSPLHF
TRBJ1-3 TRBV6-6 . TRBD1 TGTGCCAGCAGTATGGGGACAGGGTCCGGAAACACCATATATTTT CASSMGTGSGNTIYF
TRBJ1-1 TRBV7-2 . TRBD1 TGTGCCAGCAGCTTTACCCCGGGACAGCCGACGGAGGCTTTCTTT CASSFTPGQPTEAFF
TRBJ2-5 TRBV7-2 . TRBD2 TGTGCCAGCAGCTTAGGGGGGACTAGTGAAGAGACCCAGTACTTC CASSLGGTSEETQYF
TRBJ2-1 TRBV2 . TRBD2 TGTGCCAGCAATATAGCGGGGGCCCGGGGAGAGCAGTTCTTC CASNIAGARGEQFF
TRBJ2-3 TRBV2 . TRBD2 TGTGCCAGCAGTGGAACTAGCGGGGGGCAAGGAGATACGCAGTATTTT CASSGTSGGQGDTQYF